The 14 T cell receptor beta chains presented below share a single source sample, sequenced in a study of blood T cell repertoires in COVID-19. Profiling relied on immunoSEQ multiplex PCR, and the TCRdb table lists in-frame clones only, not all of them. There are fewer than 600,000 clones in the sample; 75% to 90% occur only once, and around 0.9% lies in the top ten. Sequencing was performed on peripheral blood. Source of these receptors: a man aged 18 to 29 with COVID-19, enrolled during active disease.

This clone came up once. The chain employs TRBV29-1 and TRBJ2-2, with D perhaps TRBD1 (5 bases). V shed 3 bases and J shed 3 bases, with 11 bases lying between them. This CDR3 contains 14 residues. Germline CDR1 SQVTM, CDR2 ANQGSEA. CDR3: CSVDAGADTGELFF. The CDR3 DNA follows: TGCAGCGTTGATGCTGGGGCCGACACCGGGGAGCTGTTTTTT.

CDR3 in DNA: TGTGCCAGCAGCTTAGAGTACAGGACCGATAATGAAAAACTGTTTTTT. Translating it yields CASSLEYRTDNEKLFF. V is TRBV7-9 and J is TRBJ1-4, with a weak D call TRBD1 (5 bases). This CDR3 has 16 amino acids. Looked up from germline, CDR1 is SEHNR and CDR2 is FQNEAQ (reference sequence). Deletions cut 1 base from V and 4 bases from J, with 13 bases between.

V gene TRBV2 combines with J gene TRBJ2-1, with 7 bases lining up with TRBD2. The germline gives CDR1 SNHLY, CDR2 FYNNEI. This CDR3 contains 13 residues. Trimming removed 7 bases from V and 4 bases from J; junction bases left unmatched: 4. CDR3 residues: CASKSGEYNEQFF. CDR3 bases: TGTGCCAGCAAGAGCGGGGAATACAATGAGCAGTTCTTC.

Written as DNA, the CDR3 is TGCAGCGTAAAGCTCGGCACCGGGGAGCTGTTTTTT. The encoded protein is CSVKLGTGELFF. The chain has TRBV29-1 and TRBJ2-2; D call uncertain. V lost 6 bases, J lost 4 bases, and 9 bases lay in between. CDR3 length: 12 amino acids. The germline gives CDR1 SQVTM, CDR2 ANQGSEA.

The chain is built from TRBV4-1 and TRBJ2-1; D remains unclear. V was pared by 0 bases and J by 9 bases, with 18 bases between. The length of the CDR3 is 16 residues. Germline V gives CDR1 MGHRA, CDR2 YSYEKL. The DNA of the CDR3 is TGCGCCAGCAGCCAAGATCAGAGCCTAGGATTGGTTGAGCAGTTCTTC. Translating gives CASSQDQSLGLVEQFF.

The chain carries TRBV6-5 and TRBJ1-1; D perhaps matches TRBD1 (5 bases). Trimming removed 0 bases at V and 4 bases at J, with 9 bases between. CDR1 and CDR2 from the germline V gene are MNHEY and SVGAGI. The CDR3 loop spans 14 amino acids. The CDR3 DNA reads TGTGCCAGCAGTTACTCCAGGGTTGCCACTGAAGCTTTCTTT. Its protein product is CASSYSRVATEAFF.

This sequence joins TRBV19 and TRBJ2-3, with D unclear. The CDR3 spans 15 residues. V gave up 4 bases and J gave up 4 bases, with 15 bases separating them. CDR1 is LNHDA, CDR2 SQIVND, per germline (reference sequence). The CDR3 sequence: CASSTPLVPPDTQYF. As DNA, the CDR3 is TGTGCCAGTAGTACCCCTCTTGTCCCCCCAGATACGCAGTATTTT.

This clone has a single count. The V and J genes are TRBV27 and TRBJ2-1; 8 nucleotides match TRBD2. V lost 6 bases to trimming and J lost 8 bases; unmatched junction nucleotides: 12. CDR1 is MNHEY, CDR2 SMNVEV, per germline (reference sequence). The CDR3 extends over 15 amino acids. The CDR3 reads CASSRPGGAWHEQFF. The CDR3 region has the DNA TGTGCCAGCAGCCGCCCCGGGGGGGCTTGGCATGAGCAGTTCTTC.

The V call is TRBV5-1, the J call TRBJ2-3; D gene uncertain. This CDR3 contains 12 residues. Trimming removed 4 bases at V and 4 bases at J, with 7 bases between. CDR1 and CDR2 from the germline V gene are SGHRS and YFSETQ. Written as DNA, the CDR3 is TGCGCCAGCAGCCAAAACTCAGATACGCAGTATTTT. This codes for CASSQNSDTQYF.

V is TRBV11-3 and J is TRBJ2-3; 7 nucleotides agree with TRBD2. V was pared by 8 bases and J by 5 bases, with 16 bases of the junction left unmatched. Germline lookup yields CDR1 SGHNT and CDR2 YENEEA. CDR3 length: 16 amino acids. The CDR3: CASGTGGSGLGDTQYF. In DNA form, the CDR3 reads TGTGCCAGCGGGACGGGGGGAAGTGGCCTTGGAGATACGCAGTATTTT.

The chain is built from TRBV19 and TRBJ1-1; 12 bases match TRBD1. The V gene's germline CDR1 is LNHDA and CDR2 SQIVND (reference sequence). The ends lost 5 bases at V and 7 bases at J; junction bases unmatched: 11. There are 16 residues in the CDR3. The CDR3 nucleotides read TGTGCCAGTAGTGGGAGGGACAGGGGGCTCAGGCATGAAGCTTTCTTT. Protein product: CASSGRDRGLRHEAFF. Variable domain in full (rest from reference TRBV19 and TRBJ1-1): DGGITQSPKYLFRKEGQNVTLSCEQNLNHDAMYWYRQDPGQGLRLIYYSQIVNDFQKGDIAEGYSVSREKKESFPLTVTSAQKNPTAFYLCASSGRDRGLRHEAFFGQGTRLTVV.

CDR3 DNA: TGTGCCAGCAGCCCCAGGAGGGTCTCAAATCAGCCCCAGCATTTT. Amino acids: CASSPRRVSNQPQHF. The V and J genes are TRBV7-6 and TRBJ1-5; no clear D. Germline-derived CDR1 and CDR2 are SGHVS and FNYEAQ. The germline V and J ends were trimmed by 5 bases and 4 bases, with 15 bases remaining between them. The CDR3 loop spans 15 amino acids.

The V call is TRBV10-3, the J call TRBJ1-6, with TRBD1 identical over 9 bases. Germline V gene lookup returns CDR1 ENHRY and CDR2 SYGVKD. V shed 9 bases, J shed 9 bases, and the junction held 3 bases outside the gene matches. There are 12 residues in the CDR3. The DNA of the CDR3 is TGTGCCATAGGACAGGGGACTTCACCCCTCCACTTT. It codes for CAIGQGTSPLHF.

This rearrangement joins TRBV5-6 to TRBJ1-1; TRBD1 matches at 9 bases. There are 14 residues in the CDR3. Germline loops: CDR1 SGHDT, CDR2 YYEEEE. V lost 5 bases, J lost 0 bases, and 2 bases stayed unmatched. The DNA for the CDR3 is TGTGCCAGCAGACGGACAGGGGTGAACACTGAAGCTTTCTTT. Translation: CASRRTGVNTEAFF.